Below are 12 T cell receptor beta chains sequenced from a single sample in a study of control samples from healthy donors and cancer patients. Sequencing was performed with immunoSEQ multiplex PCR; in TCRdb, only in-frame clones are kept and a portion is missing. The data contain around 70,000 clones, 83% of them singletons. Sequencing used blood. These receptors were collected from a man aged 55-75 years in good health.

This clone was picked up one time. The chain carries TRBV7-9 and TRBJ1-2; the D is unclear. The CDR3 runs to 14 residues. V shed 3 bases and J shed 3 bases, with 11 bases lying between them. The germline gives CDR1 SEHNR, CDR2 FQNEAQ (reference sequence). CDR3 sequence reads: CASSFFREDYGYTF. Written as DNA, the CDR3 is TGTGCCAGCAGCTTTTTCCGGGAAGACTATGGCTACACCTTC.

The chain has TRBV6-1 and TRBJ1-1; 7 bases match TRBD1. Per germline, CDR1 MNHNS and CDR2 SASEGT. There are 16 residues in the CDR3. Trimming took 2 bases from V and 8 from J; bases not matched to a gene: 14. The CDR3 loop is CASSEWTGQRWAEAFF. CDR3 DNA: TGTGCCAGCAGTGAATGGACAGGTCAAAGATGGGCCGAAGCTTTCTTT.

The genes are TRBV2 and TRBJ2-3, with D perhaps TRBD1 or TRBD2 (5 bases each). Germline CDR1 is SNHLY and CDR2 is FYNNEI. The V and J ends lost 5 bases and 3 bases respectively, with 9 bases between them. The CDR3 runs 13 residues. Here the CDR3 DNA reads TGTGCCAGCAGTCGATGGGGGACAGATACGCAGTATTTT. It codes for CASSRWGTDTQYF.

This chain's CDR3 is CASSREDLGNTGELFF. The CDR3 DNA sequence: TGCGCCAGCAGCCGAGAGGACCTAGGGAACACCGGGGAGCTGTTTTTT. The chain couples TRBV4-3 to TRBJ2-2; D remains unclear. CDR1 and CDR2 (germline): LGHNA, YSLEER. Between the trimmed V and J ends, which lost 4 bases and 1 base, there was a span of 13 bases. The length of the CDR3 is 16 residues.

The rearrangement joins TRBV19 to TRBJ2-2, with 9 bases matching TRBD1. This CDR3 comprises 16 residues. With 5 bases clipped from V and 7 bases from J, the junction kept 11 bases outside the gene matches. CDR1 and CDR2 (germline): LNHDA, SQIVND (reference sequence). The CDR3 spells CASSQLPGQGHGELFF. The CDR3 DNA reads as TGTGCCAGTAGTCAATTACCGGGACAGGGTCACGGGGAGCTGTTTTTT.

The CDR3 here is CASSPGTGGEQYF. The CDR3 nucleotides read TGTGCCAGCAGCCCCGGGACAGGAGGCGAGCAGTACTTC. The chain recombines TRBV14 with TRBJ2-7; 8 bases fit TRBD1. Germline V gives CDR1 SGHDN, CDR2 FVKESK. V shed 4 bases, J shed 6 bases, and the junction held 5 bases outside the gene matches. The CDR3 is 13 amino acids.

The chain joins TRBV7-9 to TRBJ2-7; 10 bases are a match to TRBD2. The CDR3 is made up of 15 amino acids. Unmatched junction bases numbered 6, after V lost 2 bases and J lost 5 bases. The V gene's germline CDR1 is SEHNR and CDR2 FQNEAQ (reference sequence). The CDR3 is CASSLLTSGNHEQYF. In DNA form, the CDR3 reads TGTGCCAGCAGCTTACTTACTAGCGGGAACCACGAGCAGTACTTC.

This chain uses TRBV29-1 with TRBJ2-1; 7 bases are a match to TRBD2. The CDR3 is made up of 14 amino acids. CDR1 and CDR2 (germline): SQVTM, ANQGSEA. The junction had 6 bases not matched to a gene; V was cut back by 7 bases and J by 0 bases. The CDR3 sequence is CSGRAGSSYNEQFF. The CDR3 nucleotides are TGCAGCGGGCGAGCGGGAAGCTCCTACAATGAGCAGTTCTTC.

The rearrangement links TRBV3-1 (or the pseudogene TRBV3-2) to TRBJ2-5; D is ambiguous. The V gene's germline CDR1 is LGHDT and CDR2 YNNKEL (reference sequence). The V end was cut by 1 base, the J end by 2 bases, with 2 bases between. The CDR3 contains 12 residues. For the CDR3, the DNA is TGTGCCAGCAGCCAAGTTCAAGAGACCCAGTACTTC. Amino acid sequence: CASSQVQETQYF.

The chain couples TRBV11-2 to TRBJ1-2, with 7 nucleotides matching TRBD1. CDR3 length: 15 residues. J gave up 7 bases and V 1 base, and 9 bases lay outside the gene matches. Germline lookup yields CDR1 SGHAT and CDR2 FQNNGV. The CDR3, as DNA: TGTGCCAGCAGCTTAGTTAGGGGACAGTCATTTGGCTACACCTTC. It translates to CASSLVRGQSFGYTF.

This chain connects TRBV7-2 to TRBJ2-7, with D perhaps matching TRBD2 (5 bases). Trimming took 5 bases from V and 6 from J, leaving 20 bases between them. Germline assignment: CDR1 SGHTA and CDR2 FQGNSA. The CDR3 is 15 amino acids. The CDR3 nucleotides are TGTGCCAGCAGCCCAGGAGGTTCACGGTGGAGCGAGCAGTACTTC. Translation gives CASSPGGSRWSEQYF.

The chain employs TRBV19 and TRBJ2-4; D ambiguous. Germline loops: CDR1 LNHDA, CDR2 SQIVND (reference sequence). V was clipped by 2 bases and J by 2 bases, with 1 base between them. The length of the CDR3 is 12 residues. The chain's CDR3 is CASSITKNIQYF. CDR3 in DNA: TGTGCCAGTAGTATAACCAAAAACATTCAGTACTTC.